The 25 T cell receptor beta chains given below trace back to one sample, sequenced in a study of T cell changes during pregnancy in multiple sclerosis. The table came from immunoSEQ multiplex PCR; TCRdb's copy has only in-frame clones and leaves some out. The sample records tens of thousands of clones, around 93% being singletons. Sequenced here: CD8+ T cells from peripheral blood mononuclear cells, sampled in the second trimester of pregnancy. These receptors came from a female donor with multiple sclerosis, enrolled in a pregnancy study.

This rearrangement joins TRBV19 to TRBJ1-1; D is uncertain. This CDR3 is 12 amino acids long. Germline V gene lookup returns CDR1 LNHDA and CDR2 SQIVND (reference sequence). The V end lost 6 bases, the J end lost 6 bases, and 11 bases lay between the germline ends. CDR3: CASRLGSSEAFF. In DNA form, the CDR3 reads TGTGCCAGTAGATTGGGCAGTTCTGAAGCTTTCTTT.

The rearrangement links TRBV25-1 to TRBJ1-1, with 8 bases matching TRBD1. From germline, CDR1 is MGHDK and CDR2 SYGVNS. CDR3 size: 16 residues. V trimming: 4 bases; J trimming: 6 bases; junction bases outside the gene matches: 13. CDR3 DNA: TGTGCCAGCAGTGGCCCCCGACAGGGGAGGAGATCTGAAGCTTTCTTT. Protein sequence: CASSGPRQGRRSEAFF.

This clone was detected only once. The rearrangement links TRBV4-1 to TRBJ2-7, with D possibly being TRBD2 (6 bases). This CDR3 has 12 residues. Germline V CDR1 and CDR2: MGHRA, YSYEKL. Trimming left V 4 bases short and J 6 bases short, with 10 bases between. The CDR3 loop reads CASSPLGGEQYF. The CDR3 DNA reads TGCGCCAGCAGCCCTCTCGGGGGCGAGCAGTACTTC.

This rearrangement joins TRBV4-2 to TRBJ2-7; TRBD2 matches 10 bases. Germline V gene data show CDR1 as LGHNA and CDR2 as YNFKEQ. The CDR3 has 15 residues. V gave up 0 bases and J gave up 3 bases; unmatched junction bases: 2. CDR3 protein: CASSQELAGNYEQYF. The CDR3 DNA reads as TGTGCCAGCAGCCAAGAACTAGCGGGAAACTACGAGCAGTACTTC.

This clone was seen once. The chain uses TRBV9 and TRBJ2-3; 11 bases agree with TRBD2. Germline lookup yields CDR1 SGDLS and CDR2 YYNGEE. This CDR3 region has 15 residues. Losses at the gene ends were 2 bases for V and 5 bases for J; bases not matched to a gene: 4. The chain's CDR3 is CASSVLAGGLDTQYF. The CDR3 DNA reads TGTGCCAGCAGCGTTCTAGCGGGGGGATTAGATACGCAGTATTTT.

DNA for the CDR3: TGTGCCACCAGCACCTTTTTACAGGGCACCGGGGAGCTGTTTTTT. Translation gives CATSTFLQGTGELFF. J is TRBJ2-2 and V is TRBV15; tentative D call: TRBD1 (6 bases). The CDR3 runs to 15 residues. CDR1 and CDR2 (germline): LNHNV, YYDKDF (reference sequence). V was clipped by 4 bases and J by 4 bases, with 13 bases between them.

V gene TRBV9 combines with J gene TRBJ2-7, with TRBD1 matching over 7 bases. The J segment lost 4 bases and the V segment lost 4 bases, leaving 8 bases of the junction unmatched. CDR1 is SGDLS, CDR2 YYNGEE, per germline. The CDR3 totals 14 residues. The CDR3 is CASSSRQGPYEQYF. CDR3 DNA: TGTGCCAGCAGCTCGAGACAGGGCCCTTACGAGCAGTACTTC.

This clone was recorded a few times. The chain carries TRBV19 and TRBJ2-1, with D tentatively TRBD1 (5 bases). V shed 1 base and J shed 2 bases, with 9 bases lying between them. The CDR3 spans 15 residues. CDR1 and CDR2 (germline): LNHDA, SQIVND (reference sequence). CDR3 in amino acids: CASSIGQSAYNEQFF. CDR3 DNA: TGTGCCAGTAGTATAGGACAGTCCGCCTACAATGAGCAGTTCTTC.

The chain recombines TRBV27 with TRBJ1-2; the D gene is possibly TRBD1 (6 bases). The CDR3 sequence is 14 residues long. V lost 2 bases and J lost 3, with 10 bases in between. Per germline, CDR1 MNHEY and CDR2 SMNVEV (reference sequence). The CDR3: CASSLQKGDYGYTF. The DNA of the CDR3 is TGTGCCAGCAGTTTACAGAAGGGGGACTATGGCTACACCTTC.

CDR3 DNA: TGCAGCGTTGTAGAGGAGGACGAGCAGTACTTC. Amino acids: CSVVEEDEQYF. The chain is built from TRBV29-1 and TRBJ2-7; D may be TRBD2 (5 bases). V lost 4 bases, J lost 5 bases, and 9 bases lay in between. Per the germline V gene, CDR1 is SQVTM and CDR2 is ANQGSEA. The CDR3 is 11 amino acids.

This rearrangement joins TRBV6-1 to TRBJ2-2; D unresolved. The germline V gene has CDR1 MNHNS and CDR2 SASEGT. This CDR3 comprises 15 residues. Trimming shortened V by 1 base and J by 7 bases, and 13 bases separated the two germline ends. This CDR3 is CASSEGSAGHGELFF. CDR3 sequence (DNA): TGTGCCAGCAGTGAAGGATCGGCAGGTCACGGGGAGCTGTTTTTT.

A single count supports this clone. The chain is built from TRBV4-1 and TRBJ2-5; D is ambiguous. The CDR3 sequence is 13 residues long. The germline V gene has CDR1 MGHRA and CDR2 YSYEKL. V was pared by 2 bases and J by 1 base, with 5 bases between. CDR3 nucleotides: TGCGCCAGCAGCCAATACTTCCAAGAGACCCAGTACTTC. Translated: CASSQYFQETQYF.

V gene TRBV7-8 combines with J gene TRBJ2-7, with TRBD2 matching 8 bases. Germline V lookup: CDR1 SGHVS, CDR2 FQNEAQ. V dropped 4 bases and J dropped 6; count of bases not matched to a gene: 14. This CDR3 is 16 amino acids long. CDR3: CASSYQKREYGLEQYF. DNA of the CDR3: TGTGCCAGCAGCTATCAAAAGCGGGAGTATGGTCTCGAGCAGTACTTC.

The chain links TRBV14 to TRBJ2-7; 11 bases are shared with TRBD1. The trim removed 6 bases at V and 7 bases at J, leaving 14 bases unmatched. CDR3 length equals 16 residues. Germline CDR1 reads SGHDN; CDR2 reads FVKESK. This chain's CDR3 is CASRRHIWDRGREQYF. CDR3 bases: TGTGCCAGCAGACGTCATATTTGGGACAGGGGGAGGGAGCAGTACTTC.

This rearrangement joins TRBV6-4 to TRBJ2-7; D unresolved. Trimming removed 4 bases from V and 5 bases from J, with 12 bases in between. The CDR3 runs 13 residues. From germline, CDR1 is MRHNA and CDR2 SNTAGT. The CDR3: CASSVVPGNEQYF. DNA for the CDR3: TGTGCCAGCAGTGTCGTCCCTGGCAACGAGCAGTACTTC.

J is TRBJ1-2 and V is TRBV6-5; the match to TRBD1 covers 8 bases. Per germline, CDR1 MNHEY and CDR2 SVGAGI. V gave up 5 bases and J gave up 4 bases; unmatched junction bases: 6. CDR3 length: 14 residues. The CDR3 is CASSGQGGSYGYTF. For the CDR3, the DNA is TGTGCCAGCAGTGGACAGGGAGGTAGCTATGGCTACACCTTC.

The chain is built from TRBV4-2 and TRBJ2-5; unclear D gene. Trimming removed 1 base at V and 2 bases at J, with 5 bases between. The CDR3 totals 13 residues. From germline, CDR1 is LGHNA and CDR2 YNFKEQ. The CDR3 DNA is TGTGCCAGCAGCCAAGGCAGGCAAGAGACCCAGTACTTC. It specifies CASSQGRQETQYF.

The chain couples TRBV6-1 to TRBJ2-3; the D gene is possibly TRBD2 (5 bases). The CDR3 is 14 residues long. Trimming cost V 7 bases and J 2 bases, with 13 bases left between them. Per germline, CDR1 MNHNS and CDR2 SASEGT. CDR3 in DNA: TGTGCCAGCACTCCGGACTCGTACACAGATACGCAGTATTTT. This codes for CASTPDSYTDTQYF.

The chain has TRBV28 and TRBJ1-1; the match to TRBD1 covers 10 bases. Looked up from germline, CDR1 is MDHEN and CDR2 is SYDVKM. The CDR3 totals 14 residues. Trimming cost V 6 bases and J 11 bases; bases outside gene matches: 12. The CDR3 DNA sequence: TGTGCCAGCAGGGAATCCGGGACAGGGGCCGGGGCTTTCTTT. Its protein is CASRESGTGAGAFF.

The chain carries TRBV5-6 and TRBJ1-6; D not resolved. CDR3 size: 15 residues. Germline V lookup: CDR1 SGHDT, CDR2 YYEEEE. V dropped 2 bases and J dropped 0 bases, with 6 bases sitting between them. The CDR3 is CASSLSGSYNSPLHF. CDR3 in DNA: TGTGCCAGCAGCTTATCGGGCTCCTATAATTCACCCCTCCACTTT.

The chain carries TRBV5-4 and TRBJ2-1; weak D call: TRBD2 (7 bases). V lost 4 bases to trimming and J lost 7 bases, with 21 bases between them. This CDR3 region has 16 residues. Germline CDR1 reads SGHNT; CDR2 reads YYREEE (reference sequence). The CDR3 DNA sequence: TGTGCCAGCAGCCCCCGCTTTGGGGGGGCGAGTAATGAGCAGTTCTTC. Translation: CASSPRFGGASNEQFF.

The V call is TRBV11-2, the J call TRBJ2-1; 12 positions match TRBD2. With V trimmed by 1 base and J by 7 bases, 14 bases remained unmatched. Per the germline V gene, CDR1 is SGHAT and CDR2 is FQNNGV. This CDR3 has 19 residues. The CDR3 sequence: CASSLALGLAGPHGNEQFF. The CDR3 DNA reads TGTGCCAGCAGCTTAGCTCTAGGACTAGCGGGACCACACGGAAATGAGCAGTTCTTC. The full variable domain, in which reference TRBV11-2 and TRBJ2-1 provide the parts outside the CDR3, is EAGVAQSPRYKIIEKRQSVAFWCNPISGHATLYWYQQILGQGPKLLIQFQNNGVVDDSQLPKDRFSAERLKGVDSTLKIQPAKLEDSAVYLCASSLALGLAGPHGNEQFFGPGTRLTVL.

V gene TRBV4-1 combines with J gene TRBJ2-2; 8 positions match TRBD2. From germline, CDR1 is MGHRA and CDR2 YSYEKL. The ends lost 4 bases at V and 5 bases at J; junction bases unmatched: 9. The CDR3 loop spans 16 amino acids. The CDR3, as DNA: TGCGCCAGCAGCCCCCTTGGAGCGGGAGTAACCGGGGAGCTGTTTTTT. It specifies CASSPLGAGVTGELFF.

The chain links TRBV5-1 to TRBJ2-7; 11 bases match TRBD2. The germline V gene has CDR1 SGHRS and CDR2 YFSETQ. After removal of 4 bases from V and 1 base from J, the junction contained 4 bases not matched to a gene. CDR3 length: 15 amino acids. The CDR3 DNA sequence: TGCGCCAGCAGCCCGGGACTAGCGGAGTCCTACGAGCAGTACTTC. It encodes CASSPGLAESYEQYF.

The chain has TRBV7-2 and TRBJ1-1; 9 bases agree with TRBD1. Germline loops: CDR1 SGHTA, CDR2 FQGNSA. The CDR3 runs to 14 residues. V was pared by 7 bases and J by 5 bases, with 8 bases of the junction left unmatched. CDR3: CASTLDRGITEAFF. For the CDR3, the DNA is TGTGCCAGCACCTTGGACAGGGGAATAACTGAAGCTTTCTTT.